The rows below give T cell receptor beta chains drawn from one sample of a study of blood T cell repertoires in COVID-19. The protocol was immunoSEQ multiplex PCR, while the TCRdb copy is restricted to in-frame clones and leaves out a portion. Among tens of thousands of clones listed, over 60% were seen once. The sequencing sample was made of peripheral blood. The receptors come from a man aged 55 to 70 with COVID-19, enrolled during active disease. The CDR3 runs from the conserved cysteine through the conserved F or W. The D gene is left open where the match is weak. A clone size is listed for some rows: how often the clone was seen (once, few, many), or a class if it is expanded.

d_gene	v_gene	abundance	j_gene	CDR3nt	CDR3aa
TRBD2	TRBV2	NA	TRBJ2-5	TGTGCCAGCAGACTTAGCGGGGGGGCCCAAGAGACCCAGTACTTC	CASRLSGGAQETQYF
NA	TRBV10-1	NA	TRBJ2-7	TGCGCCAGCAGCCGGGACTCCAGCTCCTACGAGCAGTACTTC	CASSRDSSSYEQYF
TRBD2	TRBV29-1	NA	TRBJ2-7	TGCAGCGTCCATGGGACTAGTCGCTACGAGCAGTACTTC	CSVHGTSRYEQYF
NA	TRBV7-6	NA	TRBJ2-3	TGTGCCAGCAGCTTTAACACCCGTAGCACAGATACGCAGTATTTT	CASSFNTRSTDTQYF
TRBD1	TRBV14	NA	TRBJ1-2	TGTGCCAGCAGCCAACTTATGACAGGGAAGGAGAGATACACCTTC	CASSQLMTGKERYTF
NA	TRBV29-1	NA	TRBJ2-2	TGCAGCGTTGCATCCCACACGAACACCGGGGAGCTGTTTTTT	CSVASHTNTGELFF
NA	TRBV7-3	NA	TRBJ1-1	TGTGCCAGCAGCGCTGACGGAGGGAACACTGAAGCTTTCTTT	CASSADGGNTEAFF
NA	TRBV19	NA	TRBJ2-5	TGTGCCAGTAGTATAAATTATAATTTGAGAGAGACCCAGTACTTC	CASSINYNLRETQYF
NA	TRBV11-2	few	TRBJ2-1	TGTGCCAGCAGCTTAAACGTCAACAGATTCAATGAGCAGTTCTTC	CASSLNVNRFNEQFF
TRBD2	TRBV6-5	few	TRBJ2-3	TGTGCCAGCAGGGGGGGACTAGCGGGCACAGATACGCAGTATTTT	CASRGGLAGTDTQYF
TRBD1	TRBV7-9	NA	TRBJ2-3	TGTGCCAGCAGACCCGGGACAGGGGTTCAAGATACGCAGTATTTT	CASRPGTGVQDTQYF
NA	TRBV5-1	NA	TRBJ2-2	TGCGCCAGCAGCTCCCCCATGAACACCGGGGAGCTGTTTTTT	CASSSPMNTGELFF
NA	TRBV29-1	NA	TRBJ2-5	TGCAGCGTTGAAGAGACAGGACAAGAGACCCAGTACTTC	CSVEETGQETQYF